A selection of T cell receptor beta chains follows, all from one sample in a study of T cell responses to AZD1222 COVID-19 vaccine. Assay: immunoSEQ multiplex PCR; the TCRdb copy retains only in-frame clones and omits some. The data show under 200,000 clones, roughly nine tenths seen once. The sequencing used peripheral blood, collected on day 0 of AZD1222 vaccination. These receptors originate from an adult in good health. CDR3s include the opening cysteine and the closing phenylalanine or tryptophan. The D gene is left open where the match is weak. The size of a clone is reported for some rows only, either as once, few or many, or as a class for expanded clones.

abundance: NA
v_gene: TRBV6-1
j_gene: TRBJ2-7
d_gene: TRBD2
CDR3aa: CASREAGGYEQYF
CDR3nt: TGTGCCAGCAGAGAAGCGGGGGGGTACGAGCAGTACTTC

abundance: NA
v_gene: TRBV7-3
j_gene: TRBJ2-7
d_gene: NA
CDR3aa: CASSLDQSYEQYF
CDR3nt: TGTGCCAGCAGCTTAGACCAGTCCTACGAGCAGTACTTC

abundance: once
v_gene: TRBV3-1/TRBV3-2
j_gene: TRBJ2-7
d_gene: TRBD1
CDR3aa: CASSQEVGQGYHEQYF
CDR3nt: TGTGCCAGCAGCCAAGAGGTAGGACAGGGGTACCACGAGCAGTACTTC

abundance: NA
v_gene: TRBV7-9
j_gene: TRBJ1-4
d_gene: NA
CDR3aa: CASSIQQGSTNEKLFF
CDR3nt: TGTGCCAGCAGCATCCAACAGGGATCGACTAATGAAAAACTGTTTTTT

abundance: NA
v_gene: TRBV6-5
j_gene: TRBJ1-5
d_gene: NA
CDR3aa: CASRERAPSNQPQHF
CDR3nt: TGTGCCTCGAGGGAGAGGGCCCCATCGAATCAGCCCCAGCATTTT

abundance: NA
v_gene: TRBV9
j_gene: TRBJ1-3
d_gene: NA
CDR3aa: CASSVDGSSGNTIYF
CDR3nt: TGTGCCAGCAGCGTAGATGGGAGCTCTGGAAACACCATATATTTT

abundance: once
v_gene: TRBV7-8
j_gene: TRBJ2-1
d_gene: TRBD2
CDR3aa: CASLPGGLAGGLEQFF
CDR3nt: TGTGCCAGCCTTCCGGGGGGACTAGCGGGAGGACTTGAGCAGTTCTTC

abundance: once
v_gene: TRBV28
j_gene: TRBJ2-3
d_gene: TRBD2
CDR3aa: CASNIAGEEGDTQYF
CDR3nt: TGTGCCAGCAACATAGCGGGGGAGGAAGGAGATACGCAGTATTTT

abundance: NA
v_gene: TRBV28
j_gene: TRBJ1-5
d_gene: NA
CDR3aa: CASSSVPTLNQPQHF
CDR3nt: TGTGCCAGCAGTTCCGTCCCGACCCTAAATCAGCCCCAGCATTTT

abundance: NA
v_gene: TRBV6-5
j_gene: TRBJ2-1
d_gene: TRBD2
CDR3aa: CASTQGLAGPNEQFF
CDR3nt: TGTGCCAGCACCCAGGGACTAGCGGGACCCAATGAGCAGTTCTTC

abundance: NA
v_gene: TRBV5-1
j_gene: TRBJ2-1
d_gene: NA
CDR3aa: CASSPLGTPRNEQFF
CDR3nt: TGCGCCAGCAGCCCGCTCGGGACGCCTCGGAATGAGCAGTTCTTC

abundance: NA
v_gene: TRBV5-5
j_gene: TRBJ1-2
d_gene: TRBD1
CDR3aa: CASSLTGDYGYTF
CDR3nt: TGTGCCAGCAGCTTGACAGGGGACTATGGCTACACCTTC

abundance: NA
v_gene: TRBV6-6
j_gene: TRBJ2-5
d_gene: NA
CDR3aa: CASSYGAGQETQYF
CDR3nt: TGTGCCAGCAGTTATGGGGCCGGACAAGAGACCCAGTACTTC

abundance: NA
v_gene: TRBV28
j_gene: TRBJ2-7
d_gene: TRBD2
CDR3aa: CASEGLAGEEYF
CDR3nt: TGTGCCAGCGAGGGACTAGCGGGAGAGGAGTACTTC

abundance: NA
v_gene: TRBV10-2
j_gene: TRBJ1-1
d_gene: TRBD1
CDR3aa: CASSEDQGGKNTEAFF
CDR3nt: TGCGCCAGCAGTGAGGATCAGGGGGGGAAGAACACTGAAGCTTTCTTT

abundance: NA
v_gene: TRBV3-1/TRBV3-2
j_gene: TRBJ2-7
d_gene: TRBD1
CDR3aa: CASRLGQESEQYF
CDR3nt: TGTGCCAGCAGGCTGGGACAGGAGAGCGAGCAGTACTTC

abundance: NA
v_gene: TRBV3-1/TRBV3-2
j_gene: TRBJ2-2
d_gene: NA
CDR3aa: CASSQIGLSNTGELFF
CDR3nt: TGTGCCAGCAGCCAGATTGGGCTGTCGAACACCGGGGAGCTGTTTTTT

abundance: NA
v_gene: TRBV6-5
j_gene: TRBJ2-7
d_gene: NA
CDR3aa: CASSQSDEQYF
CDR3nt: TGTGCCAGCAGTCAGAGCGACGAGCAGTACTTC

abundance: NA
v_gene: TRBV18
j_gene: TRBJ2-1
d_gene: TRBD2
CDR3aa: CASSPKTSGNEQFF
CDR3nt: TGTGCCAGCTCACCAAAGACTAGCGGGAATGAGCAGTTCTTC

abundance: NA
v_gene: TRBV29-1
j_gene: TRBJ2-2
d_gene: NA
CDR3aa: CSVGLLTGELFF
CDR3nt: TGCAGCGTGGGACTTCTTACCGGGGAGCTGTTTTTT

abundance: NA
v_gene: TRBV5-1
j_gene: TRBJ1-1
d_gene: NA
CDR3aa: CASSYNRNTEAFF
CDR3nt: TGCGCCAGCAGTTACAACCGGAACACTGAAGCTTTCTTT

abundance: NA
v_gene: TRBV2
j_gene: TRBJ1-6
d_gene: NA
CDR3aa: CASSGQEYNSPLHF
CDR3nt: TGTGCCAGCAGTGGGCAGGAATATAATTCACCCCTCCACTTT

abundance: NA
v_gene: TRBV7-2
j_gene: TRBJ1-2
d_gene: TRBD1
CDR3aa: CASSLGGDRAGYTF
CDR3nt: TGTGCCAGCAGCTTAGGGGGGGACAGGGCAGGCTACACCTTC

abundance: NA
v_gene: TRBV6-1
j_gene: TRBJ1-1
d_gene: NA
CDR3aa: CASSERGGPNTEAFF
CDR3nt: TGTGCCAGCAGTGAAAGGGGGGGCCCGAACACTGAAGCTTTCTTT

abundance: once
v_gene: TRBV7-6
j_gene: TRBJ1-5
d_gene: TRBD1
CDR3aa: CASSRGQGLSNQPQHF
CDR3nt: TGTGCCAGCAGTCGCGGACAGGGGCTTAGCAATCAGCCCCAGCATTTT

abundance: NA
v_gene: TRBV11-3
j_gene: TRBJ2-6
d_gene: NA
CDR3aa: CASSSQGGGANVLTF
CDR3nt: TGTGCCAGCAGCTCGCAGGGTGGTGGGGCCAACGTCCTGACTTTC

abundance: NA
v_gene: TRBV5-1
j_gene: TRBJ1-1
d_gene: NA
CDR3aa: CASSLTGAAGTEAFF
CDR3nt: TGCGCCAGCAGCCTAACCGGGGCCGCGGGCACTGAAGCTTTCTTT

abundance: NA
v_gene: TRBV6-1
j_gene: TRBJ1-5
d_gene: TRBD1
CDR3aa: CASRPGGEPQHF
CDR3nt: TGTGCCAGCAGGCCAGGGGGAGAACCCCAGCATTTT

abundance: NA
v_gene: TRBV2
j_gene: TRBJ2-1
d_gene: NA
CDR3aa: CASSTILAGVTGQFF
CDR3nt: TGTGCCAGCAGTACCATACTTGCGGGCGTCACGGGGCAGTTCTTC

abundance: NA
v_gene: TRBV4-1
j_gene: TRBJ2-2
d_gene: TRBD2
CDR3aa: CASSPLAGGDTGELFF
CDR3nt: TGCGCCAGCAGCCCACTAGCGGGAGGGGACACCGGGGAGCTGTTTTTT

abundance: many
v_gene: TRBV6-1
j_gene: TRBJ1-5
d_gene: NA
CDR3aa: CASSDPGQPQHF
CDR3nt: TGTGCCAGCAGTGACCCGGGTCAGCCCCAGCATTTT

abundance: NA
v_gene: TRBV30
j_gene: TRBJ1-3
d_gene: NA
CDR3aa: CAWSAAGNTIYF
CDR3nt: TGTGCCTGGAGTGCTGCGGGAAACACCATATATTTT

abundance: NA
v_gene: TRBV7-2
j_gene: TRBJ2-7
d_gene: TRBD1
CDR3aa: CASSLYRDRDNEQYF
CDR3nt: TGTGCCAGCAGCTTGTACCGGGACAGAGATAACGAGCAGTACTTC

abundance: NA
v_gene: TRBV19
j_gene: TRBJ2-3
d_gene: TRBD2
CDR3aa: CASSILAGGRTDTQYF
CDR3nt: TGTGCCAGTAGTATCCTAGCGGGGGGCCGCACAGATACGCAGTATTTT

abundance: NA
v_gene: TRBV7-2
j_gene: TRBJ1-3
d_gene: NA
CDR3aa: CASSPLIPGSGNTIYF
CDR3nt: TGTGCCAGCAGCCCCCTCATTCCTGGCAGTGGAAACACCATATATTTT

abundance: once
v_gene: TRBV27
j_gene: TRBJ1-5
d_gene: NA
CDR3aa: CASSFKDSNQPQHF
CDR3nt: TGTGCCAGCAGTTTCAAAGATAGCAATCAGCCCCAGCATTTT

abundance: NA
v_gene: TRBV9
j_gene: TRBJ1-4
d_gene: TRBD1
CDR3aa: CASSERQGDEKLFF
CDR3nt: TGTGCCAGCAGCGAACGACAGGGGGATGAAAAACTGTTTTTT

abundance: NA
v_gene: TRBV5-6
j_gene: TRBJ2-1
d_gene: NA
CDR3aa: CASSLQETGQFF
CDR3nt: TGTGCCAGCAGCTTGCAAGAGACTGGGCAGTTCTTC

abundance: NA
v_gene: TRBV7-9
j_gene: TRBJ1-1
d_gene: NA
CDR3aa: CASSPQSLNTEAFF
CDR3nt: TGTGCCAGCAGCCCGCAGAGTCTGAACACTGAAGCTTTCTTT

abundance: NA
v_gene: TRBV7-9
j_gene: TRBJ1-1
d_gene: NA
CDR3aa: CASHRGTEAFF
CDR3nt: TGTGCCAGCCACCGGGGCACTGAAGCTTTCTTT